This T cell receptor beta chain was recorded in a study of glioma-infiltrating T cells after dendritic cell vaccination. Study-wide context: Dendritic cell vaccination trial patients had either newly diagnosed or recurrent glioblastoma. Monocyte-derived dendritic cells, cultured less than 8 days with IL-4 and GM-CSF, were pulsed with autologous tumor lysate. Autologous tumor lysate-pulsed dendritic cell vaccination was given between the early 2000s and the early 2010s.

The primer mix had 60 V beta and 13 J beta primers. Generated by immunoSEQ multiplex PCR, the TCRdb table keeps only in-frame clones and is missing some. The sample shows roughly 60,000 clones, more than 75% of them seen only once. V lost 3 bases, J lost 0 bases, and 6 bases lay in between. CDR3 size: 14 residues. Germline V gene sequence: CDR1 LNHDA, CDR2 SQIVND (reference sequence). The time point is: after dendritic cell vaccination, including at tumor progression/relapse. This specimen was blood, taken after dendritic cell vaccination. This TCR was sampled from a human donor with glioblastoma. This chain joins TRBV19 and TRBJ1-3, with no clear D. CDR3 region: CASSMSGSGNTIYF. The CDR3 bases are TGTGCCAGTAGTATGTCAGGCTCTGGAAACACCATATATTTT.